This T cell receptor beta chain was recorded in a study of cytomegalovirus exposure and HLA in healthy donors. The V end lost 3 bases, the J end lost 2 bases, and 3 bases lay between the germline ends. This CDR3 is built from 11 residues. Germline lookup yields CDR1 SGHRS and CDR2 YFSETQ. The PCR made use of 60 Vbeta and 13 Jbeta primers. Some clones are missing from TCRdb's copy, which holds only in-frame ones; the method was immunoSEQ multiplex PCR. The table includes about 120,000 clones, 80% detected once. This clone was seen just once. The donors were healthy bone marrow donors. At the time of sampling, donors were nominally healthy, though unrecorded immune exposures were likely.

The chain uses TRBV5-1 and TRBJ2-7; D remains unclear. The source of this sequence is a female donor in good health and CMV-seropositive. Sequenced: PBMCs. The CDR3 DNA follows: TGCGCCAGCAGCTCTGCCTACGAGCAGTACTTC. It encodes CASSSAYEQYF.